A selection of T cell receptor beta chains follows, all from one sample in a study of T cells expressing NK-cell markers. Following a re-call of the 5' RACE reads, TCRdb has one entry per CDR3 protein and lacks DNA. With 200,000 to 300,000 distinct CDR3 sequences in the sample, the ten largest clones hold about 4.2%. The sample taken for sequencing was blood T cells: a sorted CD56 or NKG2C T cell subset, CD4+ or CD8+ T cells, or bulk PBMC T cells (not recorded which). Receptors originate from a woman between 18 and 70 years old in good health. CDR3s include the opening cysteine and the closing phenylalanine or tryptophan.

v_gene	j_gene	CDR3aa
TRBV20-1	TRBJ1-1	CSAHGKNTEAFF
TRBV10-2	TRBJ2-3	CASELAASTDTQYF
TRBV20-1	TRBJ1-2	CSARDSRTAGGYTF
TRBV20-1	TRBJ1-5	CSASRTNQPQHF
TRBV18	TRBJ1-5	CASSPGTGGHQPQHF
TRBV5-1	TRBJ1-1	CASSLGPSGANTEAFF
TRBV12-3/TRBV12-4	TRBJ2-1	CASLRGGSNNEQFF
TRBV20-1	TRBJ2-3	CSARNLPSGPGTDTQYF
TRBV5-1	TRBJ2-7	CASSLRSPAYEQYF
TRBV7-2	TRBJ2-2	CASSPPRVPRNTGELFF
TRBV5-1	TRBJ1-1	CASSLVSGNTEAFF
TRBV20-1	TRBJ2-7	CSATGLSSYEQYF
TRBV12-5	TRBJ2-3	CASSGVTDTQYF
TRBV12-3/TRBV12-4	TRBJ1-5	CASSRTAPLGPQHF
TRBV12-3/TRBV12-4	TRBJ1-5	CASSIRGDNQPQHF
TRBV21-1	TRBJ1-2	CASSKALLGEGGYTF
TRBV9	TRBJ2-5	CASSVGGGGETQYF
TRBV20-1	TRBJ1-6	CSARDGSYNSPLHF
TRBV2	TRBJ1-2	CASRGEGTVERGGYTF
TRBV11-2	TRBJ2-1	CASNLQGSSYNEQFF
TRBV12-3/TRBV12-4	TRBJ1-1	CASRDTGATEAFF
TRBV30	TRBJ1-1	CAWKVNTEAFF
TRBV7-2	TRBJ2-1	CASSFGGQGVDEQFF
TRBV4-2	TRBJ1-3	CASSPQRTGSGNTIYF
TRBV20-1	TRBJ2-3	CSAREPSTDTQYF
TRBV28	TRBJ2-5	CASSSGTLGQETQYF
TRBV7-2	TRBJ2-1	CASSRLRDRGYNEQFF
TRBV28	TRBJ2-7	CASNTLRGLSYEQYF
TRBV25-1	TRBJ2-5	CASSDRVGGRQETQYF
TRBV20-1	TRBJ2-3	CSASSGRTRTDTQYF
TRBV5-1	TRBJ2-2	CASSLETGTSGKTGELFF
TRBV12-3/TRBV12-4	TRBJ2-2	CASSPRTAGVGELFF
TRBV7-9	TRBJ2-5	CASSLGDQGRETQYF
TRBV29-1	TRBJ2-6	CSVFSSGANVLTF
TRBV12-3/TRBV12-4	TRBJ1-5	CASRGDVSNQPQHF
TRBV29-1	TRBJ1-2	CSVEGANGGYTF
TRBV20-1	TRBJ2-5	CSANIRPAETQYF
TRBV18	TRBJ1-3	CASSSDTYSGNTIYF
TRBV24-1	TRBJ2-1	CATSDPGTSGNNEQFF
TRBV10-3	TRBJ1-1	CAIRAGTLHTEAFF
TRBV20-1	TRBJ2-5	CSAGRTEETQYF
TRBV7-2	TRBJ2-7	CASSLEPGLVGYEQYF
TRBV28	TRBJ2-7	CASSLNTAGKTYEQYF
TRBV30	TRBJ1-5	CAWSVQNRVLQPQHF